A selection of T cell receptor beta chains follows, all from one sample in a study of T cell responses to AZD1222 COVID-19 vaccine. Sequencing was performed with immunoSEQ multiplex PCR; in TCRdb, only in-frame clones are kept and a portion is missing. Among approximately 150,000 clones, 85% to 95% were seen once, and the ten largest hold 1.2% to 1.5%. This specimen was peripheral blood, taken on day 0 of AZD1222 vaccination. The receptors stem from an adult in good health. Each CDR3 is given with its conserved first and last residue. A D gene is named only where the DNA matches it firmly. The size entry is marked missing in some rows and otherwise reads once, few, many or a size class.

d_call: TRBD1; v_call: TRBV16; j_call: TRBJ2-7; clone_size: NA; cdr3_aa: CASSLDRDEQYF; cdr3_nt: TGTGCCAGCAGCCTGGACAGGGACGAGCAGTACTTC
d_call: NA; v_call: TRBV6-5; j_call: TRBJ1-4; clone_size: NA; cdr3_aa: CASSYSAFKDEKLFF; cdr3_nt: TGTGCCAGCAGTTACTCCGCTTTTAAGGATGAAAAACTGTTTTTT
d_call: NA; v_call: TRBV30; j_call: TRBJ1-1; clone_size: NA; cdr3_aa: CAWSVGRTISTEAFF; cdr3_nt: TGTGCCTGGAGTGTAGGTAGGACAATCAGCACTGAAGCTTTCTTT
d_call: TRBD1; v_call: TRBV5-4; j_call: TRBJ1-2; clone_size: NA; cdr3_aa: CASSLDRGLDGYTF; cdr3_nt: TGTGCCAGCAGTCTTGACAGGGGGCTGGATGGCTACACCTTC
d_call: NA; v_call: TRBV30; j_call: TRBJ2-7; clone_size: NA; cdr3_aa: CAWTWKVSYEQYF; cdr3_nt: TGTGCCTGGACGTGGAAGGTCTCCTACGAGCAGTACTTC
d_call: TRBD1; v_call: TRBV7-9; j_call: TRBJ1-2; clone_size: NA; cdr3_aa: CASSIQGVYYQNTF; cdr3_nt: TGTGCCAGCAGTATACAGGGGGTCTACTATCAAAACACCTTC
d_call: TRBD2; v_call: TRBV3-1/TRBV3-2; j_call: TRBJ2-7; clone_size: NA; cdr3_aa: CASSQDTGLAVTYEQYF; cdr3_nt: TGTGCCAGCAGCCAAGATACCGGACTAGCGGTAACCTACGAGCAGTACTTC
d_call: NA; v_call: TRBV28; j_call: TRBJ1-1; clone_size: NA; cdr3_aa: CASSLSEALNTEAFF; cdr3_nt: TGTGCCAGCAGTTTATCGGAAGCTCTGAACACTGAAGCTTTCTTT
d_call: TRBD1; v_call: TRBV6-1; j_call: TRBJ1-4; clone_size: once; cdr3_aa: CASSDTGGGVFEKLFF; cdr3_nt: TGTGCCAGCAGTGACACAGGGGGCGGTGTCTTTGAAAAACTGTTTTTT
d_call: NA; v_call: TRBV18; j_call: TRBJ2-1; clone_size: NA; cdr3_aa: CASSPGGNEQFF; cdr3_nt: TGTGCCAGCTCCCCGGGTGGGAATGAGCAGTTCTTC
d_call: NA; v_call: TRBV6-5; j_call: TRBJ2-1; clone_size: NA; cdr3_aa: CASAVGNEQFF; cdr3_nt: TGTGCCAGCGCCGTGGGCAATGAGCAGTTCTTC
d_call: NA; v_call: TRBV18; j_call: TRBJ2-2; clone_size: NA; cdr3_aa: CASSPVGRPANTGELFF; cdr3_nt: TGTGCCAGCTCACCAGTGGGGCGACCCGCGAACACCGGGGAGCTGTTTTTT
d_call: NA; v_call: TRBV5-4; j_call: TRBJ1-6; clone_size: medium-sized; cdr3_aa: CASSLDSQIYNSPLHF; cdr3_nt: TGTGCCAGCAGCTTGGACAGTCAGATTTATAATTCACCCCTCCACTTT
d_call: NA; v_call: TRBV27; j_call: TRBJ1-1; clone_size: NA; cdr3_aa: CASSFGGGNTEAFF; cdr3_nt: TGTGCCAGCAGTTTTGGGGGAGGCAACACTGAAGCTTTCTTT
d_call: NA; v_call: TRBV6-5; j_call: TRBJ1-2; clone_size: NA; cdr3_aa: CASSYEANYGYTF; cdr3_nt: TGTGCCAGCAGTTACGAAGCTAACTATGGCTACACCTTC
d_call: NA; v_call: TRBV12-3/TRBV12-4; j_call: TRBJ2-3; clone_size: NA; cdr3_aa: CASSLRSTDTQYF; cdr3_nt: TGTGCCAGCAGTTTGAGATCCACAGATACGCAGTATTTT
d_call: TRBD2; v_call: TRBV12-3/TRBV12-4; j_call: TRBJ2-7; clone_size: NA; cdr3_aa: CASRYSGGPSQYF; cdr3_nt: TGTGCCAGCAGATATAGCGGGGGGCCCTCGCAGTACTTC
d_call: NA; v_call: TRBV4-1; j_call: TRBJ2-7; clone_size: NA; cdr3_aa: CASSQDQAGEQYF; cdr3_nt: TGCGCCAGCAGCCAAGATCAAGCTGGTGAGCAGTACTTC
d_call: NA; v_call: TRBV19; j_call: TRBJ2-7; clone_size: few; cdr3_aa: CASRGGTPLEQYF; cdr3_nt: TGTGCCAGTAGGGGTGGGACTCCACTCGAGCAGTACTTC
d_call: TRBD1; v_call: TRBV11-3; j_call: TRBJ2-2; clone_size: NA; cdr3_aa: CASSPDRGNTGELFF; cdr3_nt: TGTGCCAGCAGCCCGGACAGGGGAAACACCGGGGAGCTGTTTTTT
d_call: TRBD2; v_call: TRBV7-2; j_call: TRBJ2-3; clone_size: NA; cdr3_aa: CASSRRTSGGSTDTQYF; cdr3_nt: TGTGCCAGCAGCCGCAGGACTAGCGGGGGTAGCACAGATACGCAGTATTTT
d_call: NA; v_call: TRBV11-2; j_call: TRBJ2-3; clone_size: NA; cdr3_aa: CASSLVPYSGSLTDTQYF; cdr3_nt: TGTGCCAGCAGCTTAGTCCCATATAGCGGATCCCTCACAGATACGCAGTATTTT
d_call: TRBD2; v_call: TRBV13; j_call: TRBJ2-3; clone_size: NA; cdr3_aa: CASSLKGSGAYRTDTQYF; cdr3_nt: TGTGCCAGCAGCTTAAAGGGTAGCGGGGCCTATCGCACAGATACGCAGTATTTT
d_call: NA; v_call: TRBV19; j_call: TRBJ1-1; clone_size: NA; cdr3_aa: CASSMGIGGMNTEAFF; cdr3_nt: TGTGCCAGTAGTATGGGGATCGGGGGGATGAACACTGAAGCTTTCTTT